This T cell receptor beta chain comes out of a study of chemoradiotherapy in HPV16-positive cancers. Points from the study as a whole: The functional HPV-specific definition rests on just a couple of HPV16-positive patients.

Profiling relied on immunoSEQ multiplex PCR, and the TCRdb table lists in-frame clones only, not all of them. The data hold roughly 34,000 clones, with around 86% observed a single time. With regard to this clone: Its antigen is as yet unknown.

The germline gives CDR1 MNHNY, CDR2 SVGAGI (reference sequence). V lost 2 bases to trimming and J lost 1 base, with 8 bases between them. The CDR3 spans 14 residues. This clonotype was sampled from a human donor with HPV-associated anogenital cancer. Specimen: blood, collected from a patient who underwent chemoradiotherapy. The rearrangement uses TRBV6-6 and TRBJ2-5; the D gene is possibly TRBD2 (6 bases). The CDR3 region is CASSYPGSQETQYF. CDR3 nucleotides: TGTGCCAGCAGTTACCCCGGGAGCCAAGAGACCCAGTACTTC.